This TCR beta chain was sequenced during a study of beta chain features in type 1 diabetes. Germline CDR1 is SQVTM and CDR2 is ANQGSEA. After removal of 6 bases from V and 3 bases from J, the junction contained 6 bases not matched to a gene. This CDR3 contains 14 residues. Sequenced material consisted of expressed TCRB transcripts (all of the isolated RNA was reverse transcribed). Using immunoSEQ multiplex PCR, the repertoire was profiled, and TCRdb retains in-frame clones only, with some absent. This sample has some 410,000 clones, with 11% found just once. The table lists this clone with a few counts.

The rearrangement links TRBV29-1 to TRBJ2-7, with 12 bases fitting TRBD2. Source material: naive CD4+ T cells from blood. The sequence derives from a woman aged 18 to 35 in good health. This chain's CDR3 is CSVAGLAGLYEQYF. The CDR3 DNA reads TGCAGCGTCGCTGGACTAGCGGGACTCTACGAGCAGTACTTC.